The subject of this entry is one TCR beta chain. These data belong to a study of T cell repertoires in cytomegalovirus infection. The wider study: CMV infection plus the matching HLA type was flagged by public TCR beta signatures.

TCRdb passed the reads through MiXCR, listing each CDR3 protein once. The sample carries fewer than 550,000 distinct CDR3 sequences, more than 25% recorded once. The sample comprised PBMCs. The receptor was derived from a human donor in good health (CMV status not recorded). Some clones in this sample may be carry-over from other donors' samples.

As DNA, the CDR3 is TGTGCCAGCAGTTTATTGCACACCGGGGAGCTGTTTTTT. Translation gives CASSLLHTGELFF. This sequence joins TRBV12-3 or TRBV12-4 and TRBJ2-2; no definite D call. The CDR3 has 13 amino acids. V shed 2 bases and J shed 3 bases, with 4 bases lying between them.